These 11 T cell receptor beta chains came from one sample sequenced in a study of cytomegalovirus exposure and HLA in healthy donors. Sequenced by immunoSEQ multiplex PCR; TCRdb stores in-frame clones only, minus some. The profile covers around 63,000 clones, with 95% to 97% appearing a single time and roughly 1% taken by the ten largest. The sample was PBMCs. These receptors were taken from a woman in her late teens or twenties in good health and CMV-seronegative.

This sequence joins TRBV9 and TRBJ2-7; the match to TRBD2 covers 7 bases. The CDR3 sequence is 16 residues long. From germline, CDR1 is SGDLS and CDR2 YYNGEE. Trimming at V came to 3 bases and at J to 5 bases, leaving 14 bases not matched to a gene. The CDR3 is CASSAGTTILGHEQYF. The DNA for the CDR3 is TGTGCCAGCAGCGCAGGGACTACCATCCTGGGGCACGAGCAGTACTTC.

The CDR3 sequence is CASSIGGGGPLGQHF. The CDR3 DNA reads as TGTGCCAGTAGTATAGGCGGAGGGGGCCCCCTCGGCCAGCATTTT. The V and J genes are TRBV19 and TRBJ1-5, with TRBD1 matching 7 bases. The trim removed 1 base at V and 12 bases at J, leaving 12 bases unmatched. This CDR3 has 15 residues. Germline V gives CDR1 LNHDA, CDR2 SQIVND (reference sequence).

The CDR3 DNA follows: TGTGCCAGCAGTGAGAGGTGGACAGCCTACGAGCAGTACTTC. The encoded protein is CASSERWTAYEQYF. This rearrangement joins TRBV2 to TRBJ2-7; D possibly corresponds to TRBD1 (6 bases). This CDR3 is 14 amino acids long. Germline lookup yields CDR1 SNHLY and CDR2 FYNNEI. V was clipped by 3 bases and J by 2 bases, with 11 bases between them.

Details on this clone: The junction shows a germline mismatch at one end, possibly a read error. This chain joins TRBV10-3 and TRBJ2-1; 9 bases line up with TRBD2. Germline V gene lookup returns CDR1 ENHRY and CDR2 SYGVKD. CDR3 length: 12 residues. In nucleotides, the CDR3 is TGTGCCATCAGTGAGTCTGAAGCGGGAGGAATCTTC. It is translated as CAISESEAGGIF.

This chain joins TRBV28 and TRBJ2-7, with D possibly being TRBD1 (6 bases). The germline gives CDR1 MDHEN, CDR2 SYDVKM. This CDR3 is 13 amino acids long. The V end was cut by 5 bases, the J end by 7 bases, with 15 bases between. The DNA of the CDR3 is TGTGCCAGCAGTCCCGGGACACGGTGGGAGCAGTACTTC. It yields the protein CASSPGTRWEQYF.

V is TRBV18 and J is TRBJ1-2, with TRBD1 matching over 7 bases. CDR1 KGHSH and CDR2 LQKENI come from the germline V gene. The CDR3 length is 15 residues. V was pared by 5 bases and J by 4 bases, with 10 bases of the junction left unmatched. The CDR3, as DNA: TGTGCCAGCTCAACCGGGACAGCGAGGGGCTATGGCTACACCTTC. Protein sequence: CASSTGTARGYGYTF.

The chain has TRBV5-1 and TRBJ2-7; D not resolved. Deletions cut 0 bases from V and 0 bases from J, with 7 bases between. CDR1 and CDR2 (germline): SGHRS, YFSETQ. The CDR3 has 14 residues. CDR3 nucleotides: TGCGCCAGCAGCTTGGACTCTAGCTCCTACGAGCAGTACTTC. Amino acid sequence: CASSLDSSSYEQYF.

This clone has a single count. The V gene is TRBV5-4, the J gene TRBJ2-5; TRBD2 matches 12 bases. Germline V gene data show CDR1 as SGHNT and CDR2 as YYREEE (reference sequence). V lost 5 bases to trimming and J lost 5 bases; unmatched junction nucleotides: 7. The CDR3 length is 15 residues. The CDR3 DNA follows: TGTGCCAGCAGTAGGACTAGCGGGATCCGGGAGACCCAGTACTTC. This codes for CASSRTSGIRETQYF.

This clone turned up a few times. The genes are TRBV28 and TRBJ2-4; D is uncertain. This CDR3 comprises 14 residues. Between the trimmed V and J ends, which lost 6 bases and 0 bases, there was a span of 9 bases. Germline V gives CDR1 MDHEN, CDR2 SYDVKM. The CDR3 region is CASRKRLAKNIQYF. Here the CDR3 DNA reads TGTGCCAGCAGGAAGAGACTAGCCAAAAACATTCAGTACTTC.

The rearrangement joins TRBV7-6 to TRBJ1-5; D gene uncertain. Between the trimmed V and J ends, which lost 5 bases and 0 bases, there was a span of 11 bases. CDR1 SGHVS and CDR2 FNYEAQ come from the germline V gene. This CDR3 is 15 amino acids long. CDR3 in DNA: TGTGCCAGCAGCCCAGGACGGGGTAGCAATCAGCCCCAGCATTTT. Translated, it gives CASSPGRGSNQPQHF. The whole variable domain, filled in from reference TRBV7-6 and TRBJ1-5, reads GAGVSQSPRYKVTKRGQDVALRCDPISGHVSLYWYRQALGQGPEFLTYFNYEAQQDKSGLPNDRFSAERPEGSISTLTIQRTEQRDSAMYRCASSPGRGSNQPQHFGDGTRLSIL.

This chain connects TRBV27 to TRBJ2-3; 7 bases match TRBD2. V shed 5 bases, J shed 2 bases, and the junction held 10 bases outside the gene matches. CDR1 and CDR2 from the germline V gene are MNHEY and SMNVEV (reference sequence). The CDR3 is made up of 16 amino acids. The CDR3 bases are TGTGCCAGCAGTGCAACGGGGAGGGGCTTCACAGATACGCAGTATTTT. Its protein product is CASSATGRGFTDTQYF.